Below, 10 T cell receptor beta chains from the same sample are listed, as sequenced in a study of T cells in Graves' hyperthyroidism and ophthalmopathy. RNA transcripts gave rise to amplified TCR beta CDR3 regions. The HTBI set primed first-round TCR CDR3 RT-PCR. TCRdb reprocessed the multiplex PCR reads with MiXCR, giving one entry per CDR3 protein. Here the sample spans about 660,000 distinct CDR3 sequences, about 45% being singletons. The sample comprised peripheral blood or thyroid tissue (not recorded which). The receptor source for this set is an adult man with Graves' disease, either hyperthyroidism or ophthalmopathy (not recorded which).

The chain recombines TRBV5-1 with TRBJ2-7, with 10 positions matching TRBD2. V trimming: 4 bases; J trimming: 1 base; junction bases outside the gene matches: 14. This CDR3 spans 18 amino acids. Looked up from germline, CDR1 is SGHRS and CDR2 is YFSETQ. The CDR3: CASSLGIAGGPGSYEQYF. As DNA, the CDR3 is TGCGCCAGCAGCCTTGGTATAGCGGGAGGACCTGGATCCTACGAGCAGTACTTC. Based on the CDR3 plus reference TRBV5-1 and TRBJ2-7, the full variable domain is KAGVTQTPRYLIKTRGQQVTLSCSPISGHRSVSWYQQTPGQGLQFLFEYFSETQRNKGNFPGRFSGRQFSNSRSEMNVSTLELGDSALYLCASSLGIAGGPGSYEQYFGPGTRLTVT.

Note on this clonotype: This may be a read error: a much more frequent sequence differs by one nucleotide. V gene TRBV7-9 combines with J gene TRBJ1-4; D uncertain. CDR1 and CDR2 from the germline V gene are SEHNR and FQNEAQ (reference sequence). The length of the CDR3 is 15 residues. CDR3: CASSPGRRPNERLFF. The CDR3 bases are TGTGCCAGCAGCCCCGGGAGGAGGCCTAATGAAAGACTGTTTTTT.

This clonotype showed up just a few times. The CDR3 DNA follows: TGCAGTGCTAGGGGCAGTTCTCAGCCCCAGCATTTT. It codes for CSARGSSQPQHF. The chain combines TRBV20-1 with TRBJ1-5; D unclear. In germline, CDR1 is DFQATT, CDR2 SNEGSKA (reference sequence). This CDR3 comprises 12 residues. V was trimmed by 3 bases and J by 6 bases, leaving 9 bases between them.

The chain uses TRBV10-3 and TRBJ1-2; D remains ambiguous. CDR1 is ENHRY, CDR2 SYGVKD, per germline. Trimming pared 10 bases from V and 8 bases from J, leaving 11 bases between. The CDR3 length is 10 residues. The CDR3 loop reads CATEMGGYTF. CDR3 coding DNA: TGTGCCACTGAAATGGGAGGCTACACCTTC.

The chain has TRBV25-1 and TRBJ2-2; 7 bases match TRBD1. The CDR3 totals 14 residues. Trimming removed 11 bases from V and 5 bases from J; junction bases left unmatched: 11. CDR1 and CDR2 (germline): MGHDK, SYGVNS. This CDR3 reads CAWHRDSGTGELFF. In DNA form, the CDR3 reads TGTGCCTGGCACCGGGACAGTGGAACCGGGGAGCTGTTTTTT.

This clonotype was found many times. The CDR3 bases are TGCAGCGTTGAAGGGACTAATGGCTACACCTTC. This translates into CSVEGTNGYTF. This rearrangement joins TRBV29-1 to TRBJ1-2; the D is unclear. Trimming took off 1 base at V and 6 bases at J, with 6 bases between the two ends. This CDR3 is 11 amino acids long. CDR1 and CDR2 from the germline V gene are SQVTM and ANQGSEA.

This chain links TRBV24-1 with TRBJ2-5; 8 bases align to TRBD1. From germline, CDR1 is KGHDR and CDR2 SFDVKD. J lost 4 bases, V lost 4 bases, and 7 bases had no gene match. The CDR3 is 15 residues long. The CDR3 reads CATSDPGQGGETQYF. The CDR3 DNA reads TGTGCCACCAGTGACCCCGGACAGGGAGGAGAGACCCAGTACTTC.

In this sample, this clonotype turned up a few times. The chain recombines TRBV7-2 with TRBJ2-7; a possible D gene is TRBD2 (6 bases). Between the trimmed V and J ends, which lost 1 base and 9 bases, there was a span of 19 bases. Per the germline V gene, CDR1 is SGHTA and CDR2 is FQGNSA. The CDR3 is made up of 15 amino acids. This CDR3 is CASSLVGGPLGGQYF. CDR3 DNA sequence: TGTGCCAGCAGCTTAGTGGGCGGACCCCTGGGGGGGCAGTACTTC. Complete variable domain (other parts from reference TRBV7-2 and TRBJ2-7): GAGVSQSPSNKVTEKGKDVELRCDPISGHTALYWYRQSLGQGLEFLIYFQGNSAPDKSGLPSDRFSAERTGGSVSTLTIQRTQQEDSAVYLCASSLVGGPLGGQYFGPGTRLTVT.

CDR3 sequence: CSAAPHSYEQYF. CDR3 DNA sequence: TGCAGTGCTGCGCCCCACTCCTACGAGCAGTACTTC. The rearrangement joins TRBV20-1 to TRBJ2-7; no firm D call. The CDR3 is made up of 12 amino acids. Trimming removed 5 bases from V and 0 bases from J, with 8 bases in between. In germline, CDR1 is DFQATT, CDR2 SNEGSKA (reference sequence).

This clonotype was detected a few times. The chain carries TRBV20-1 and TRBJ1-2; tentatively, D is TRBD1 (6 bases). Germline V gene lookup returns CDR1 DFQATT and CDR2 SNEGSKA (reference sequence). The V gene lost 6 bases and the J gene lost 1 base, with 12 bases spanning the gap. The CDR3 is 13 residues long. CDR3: CSAKGQSNYGYTF. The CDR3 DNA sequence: TGCAGTGCGAAGGGACAAAGTAACTATGGCTACACCTTC.